Listed below are T cell receptor beta chains from one sample, sequenced in a study of identical twins. Each CDR3 protein is one row after TCRdb ran MiXCR on the 5' RACE reads. The sample comprises about 890,000 distinct CDR3 sequences, 9% to 15% of which are singletons, and 1.5% to 2% rests with the top ten. These sequences were also reported in another study, on yellow fever vaccine responses in identical twins.

Source material: PBMCs. The receptors come from a woman under 30 in good health. The CDR3 runs from the conserved cysteine through the conserved F or W. A D gene is named only where the DNA matches it firmly. Part of the rows lack a size; the others show once, few, many or a class for expanded clones.

>TRBV5-6|.|.|TRBJ2-3
CASSRQNPTQYF
TGTGCCAGCAGCCGCCAAAATCCTACGCAGTATTTT
>TRBV6-1|TRBD1|.|TRBJ2-5
CASSPWTGAGETQYF
TGTGCCAGCAGTCCCTGGACAGGGGCGGGGGAGACCCAGTACTTC
>TRBV9|.|many|TRBJ2-5
CASSKVDRKQETQYF
TGTGCCAGCAGCAAAGTAGACAGGAAACAAGAGACCCAGTACTTC
>TRBV5-1|.|.|TRBJ2-1
CASTLASFDNEQFF
TGCGCCAGCACCCTAGCAAGTTTCGACAATGAGCAGTTCTTC
>TRBV2|.|few|TRBJ1-1
CASSDEANTEAFF
TGTGCCAGCAGTGACGAGGCGAACACTGAAGCTTTCTTT
>TRBV29-1|TRBD1|many|TRBJ2-3
CSVEIRDRWSEPTDTQYF
TGCAGCGTCGAGATCCGGGACAGGTGGTCCGAACCCACAGATACGCAGTATTTT
>TRBV29-1|TRBD2|.|TRBJ2-1
CSAGGPGTSRDEQFF
TGCAGCGCCGGTGGGCCCGGGACTAGCCGGGATGAGCAGTTCTTC
>TRBV3-1|.|.|TRBJ1-1
CASSLRAGANTEAFF
TGTGCCAGCAGCTTGAGAGCAGGTGCGAACACTGAAGCTTTCTTT
>TRBV28|TRBD1|.|TRBJ2-1
CASTPSGQGHYNEQFF
TGTGCCAGCACTCCCAGTGGACAGGGACACTACAATGAGCAGTTCTTC
>TRBV3-1|.|.|TRBJ2-3
CASSQYVPDTQYF
TGTGCCAGCAGCCAATATGTTCCAGATACGCAGTATTTT
>TRBV29-1|TRBD2|few|TRBJ2-5
CSARGLAETQYF
TGCAGCGCCCGCGGACTAGCTGAGACCCAGTACTTC
>TRBV7-2|.|.|TRBJ2-5
CASSLAKMGTQYF
TGTGCCAGCAGCTTGGCTAAAATGGGGACCCAGTACTTC
>TRBV6-1|TRBD2|.|TRBJ2-5
CASSRLSREEGVETQYF
TGTGCCAGCAGTCGTCTAAGCCGGGAGGAGGGCGTAGAGACCCAGTACTTC
>TRBV2|.|few|TRBJ1-5
CASSDEGIQPQHF
TGTGCCAGCAGTGACGAAGGGATTCAGCCCCAGCATTTT
>TRBV7-9|TRBD2|few|TRBJ2-1
CASSLFIAGILDEQFF
TGTGCCAGCAGCTTATTCATAGCGGGGATTCTCGATGAGCAGTTCTTC
>TRBV9|TRBD1|.|TRBJ2-7
CASSVARDRGGDEQYF
TGTGCCAGCAGCGTAGCCCGGGACAGGGGTGGTGACGAGCAGTACTTC
>TRBV6-4|TRBD1|.|TRBJ2-2
CASRPDRGNGELFF
TGTGCCAGCAGACCCGACAGGGGAAACGGGGAGCTGTTTTTT
>TRBV6-1|TRBD2|few|TRBJ2-7
CASSVTSFYEQYF
TGTGCCAGCAGTGTGACTAGCTTCTACGAGCAGTACTTC
>TRBV12-3/TRBV12-4|.|few|TRBJ2-3
CASSPLRVTDTQYF
TGTGCCAGCAGCCCTCTAAGGGTCACAGATACGCAGTATTTT
>TRBV7-9|.|.|TRBJ2-3
CASSLMASSTDTQYF
TGTGCCAGCAGCCTAATGGCGTCTAGCACAGATACGCAGTATTTT
>TRBV5-1|.|few|TRBJ2-2
CASSLAVRTTNTGELFF
TGCGCCAGCAGCTTGGCGGTCAGGACAACGAACACCGGGGAGCTGTTTTTT
>TRBV5-1|.|.|TRBJ2-7
CASSLENTGRDEQYF
TGCGCCAGCAGCTTGGAGAATACAGGGCGGGACGAGCAGTACTTC
>TRBV20-1|.|.|TRBJ2-2
CSARAFGDTGELFF
TGCAGTGCTAGAGCCTTCGGAGACACCGGGGAGCTGTTTTTT
>TRBV12-3/TRBV12-4|TRBD2|.|TRBJ2-1
CASSLEFFSGSQRQFF
TGTGCCAGCAGTTTAGAATTCTTTAGCGGGAGCCAGAGGCAGTTCTTC
>TRBV2|TRBD2|.|TRBJ2-7
CASGRLAGTYEQYF
TGTGCCAGCGGGAGACTAGCGGGTACCTACGAGCAGTACTTC
>TRBV6-4|TRBD2|.|TRBJ2-1
CASNPIAGAGNEQFF
TGTGCCAGCAACCCAATAGCGGGAGCGGGCAATGAGCAGTTCTTC
>TRBV7-7|TRBD2|many|TRBJ2-2
CASSFLAGWIGELFF
TGTGCCAGCAGTTTTCTAGCGGGTTGGATCGGGGAGCTGTTTTTT
>TRBV3-1|.|few|TRBJ1-2
CASSLSTVRYAGYTF
TGTGCCAGCAGCCTGAGCACGGTTAGGTACGCTGGCTACACCTTC
>TRBV20-1|.|.|TRBJ2-3
CSARDPVGAADTQYF
TGCAGTGCTAGAGATCCGGTGGGAGCGGCAGATACGCAGTATTTT